Presented here are 23 T cell receptor beta chains from one specimen sequenced in a study of post-analysis software for immune sequencing data. Study-wide points: About five TRBV segments (TRBV5-6, TRBV5-1 and TRBV20-1 among them) occurred more frequently in patients than in controls.

cDNA libraries of TCR beta carried unique molecular identifiers. One entry per CDR3 protein, called by TCRdb with MiXCR from the PCR reads. The table records 740,000 or so distinct CDR3 sequences, approximately 57% of them present only once. Their target antigens are unknown. The source material was blood. Receptors originate from a girl aged 10-17 years with multiple sclerosis.

The chain links TRBV6-1 to TRBJ2-7; 12 bases agree with TRBD2. CDR1 is MNHNS, CDR2 SASEGT, per germline. The J segment lost 0 bases and the V segment lost 6 bases, leaving 6 bases of the junction unmatched. This CDR3 comprises 16 residues. The CDR3 loop reads CASSRSSGGVSYEQYF. The CDR3 coding sequence is TGTGCCAGCAGCAGATCTAGCGGGGGGGTCTCCTACGAGCAGTACTTC.

This clonotype came up a few times. V gene TRBV20-1 combines with J gene TRBJ1-4; the D is unclear. CDR1 is DFQATT and CDR2 is SNEGSKA in the germline V gene (reference sequence). The CDR3 spans 11 residues. V was pared by 6 bases and J by 8 bases, with 10 bases between. For the CDR3, the DNA is TGCAGTGCCACCTCAAGGGAAAAACTGTTTTTT. This codes for CSATSREKLFF.

The rearrangement links TRBV19 to TRBJ1-6, with D unresolved. Germline V gene lookup returns CDR1 LNHDA and CDR2 SQIVND (reference sequence). Trimming cost V 6 bases and J 5 bases, with 11 bases left between them. The CDR3 loop spans 14 amino acids. In DNA, the CDR3 is TGTGCCAGTAGCCCTCAAGGCCATAATTCACCCCTCCACTTT. Residues: CASSPQGHNSPLHF.

The chain combines TRBV5-1 with TRBJ2-3, with D unclear. Trimming removed 0 bases from V and 5 bases from J, with 7 bases in between. The CDR3 has 13 amino acids. CDR1 and CDR2 from the germline V gene are SGHRS and YFSETQ. The DNA for the CDR3 is TGCGCCAGCAGCTTGGAATCAATAGATACGCAGTATTTT. This codes for CASSLESIDTQYF.

The chain is built from TRBV11-2 and TRBJ2-5; no firm D call. CDR1 and CDR2 (germline): SGHAT, FQNNGV. The CDR3 has 15 amino acids. V lost 5 bases to trimming and J lost 5 bases, with 18 bases between them. The DNA for the CDR3 is TGTGCCAGCAGCCAAGGCTATAGAGGACGGGAGACCCAGTACTTC. Encoded protein: CASSQGYRGRETQYF.

This rearrangement joins TRBV6-6 to TRBJ2-1; D remains unclear. This CDR3 spans 12 amino acids. CDR1 is MNHNY, CDR2 SVGAGI, per germline (reference sequence). With 6 bases removed from V and 8 bases from J, the gap between germline ends came to 11 bases. CDR3 residues: CASSPQWDEQFF. For the CDR3, the DNA is TGTGCCAGCAGCCCCCAGTGGGATGAGCAGTTCTTC.

A few counts support this clonotype. The chain uses TRBV12-3 or TRBV12-4 and TRBJ1-1, with no clear D. The V gene lost 5 bases and the J gene lost 5 bases, with 12 bases spanning the gap. This CDR3 contains 13 residues. The CDR3 sequence is CASSVGLWTEAFF. DNA of the CDR3: TGTGCCAGCAGTGTGGGTTTATGGACTGAAGCTTTCTTT.

The chain recombines TRBV5-1 with TRBJ1-4, with D perhaps matching TRBD1 (6 bases). V lost 5 bases and J 0 bases, leaving 11 bases between the germline ends. In germline, CDR1 is SGHRS, CDR2 YFSETQ. The CDR3 loop spans 15 amino acids. The CDR3 sequence: CASRHGQSTNEKLFF. As DNA, the CDR3 is TGCGCCAGCAGACACGGACAGTCAACTAATGAAAAACTGTTTTTT. The full variable domain, in which reference TRBV5-1 and TRBJ1-4 provide the parts outside the CDR3, is KAGVTQTPRYLIKTRGQQVTLSCSPISGHRSVSWYQQTPGQGLQFLFEYFSETQRNKGNFPGRFSGRQFSNSRSEMNVSTLELGDSALYLCASRHGQSTNEKLFFGSGTQLSVL.

This rearrangement joins TRBV6-1 to TRBJ2-7; a weak D match, TRBD1 (6 bases). The length of the CDR3 is 15 residues. CDR1 and CDR2 (germline): MNHNS, SASEGT. V dropped 3 bases and J dropped 3 bases, with 15 bases sitting between them. CDR3 in amino acids: CASSDVTGFVYEQYF. CDR3 nucleotides: TGTGCCAGCAGTGACGTAACAGGGTTCGTCTACGAGCAGTACTTC.

This clonotype was observed a few times. The chain is built from TRBV2 and TRBJ2-3; tentative D call: TRBD1 (6 bases). The germline V gene encodes CDR1 SNHLY and CDR2 FYNNEI. The V gene lost 7 bases and the J gene lost 6 bases, with 14 bases spanning the gap. There are 13 residues in the CDR3. CDR3 protein: CASTWDIRDTQYF. CDR3 nucleotides: TGTGCCAGCACATGGGACATTAGGGATACGCAGTATTTT.

This clonotype was found a few times. The chain recombines TRBV9 with TRBJ2-3; D is unclear. This CDR3 comprises 16 residues. V dropped 0 bases and J dropped 1 base, with 12 bases sitting between them. Germline V CDR1 and CDR2: SGDLS, YYNGEE. The CDR3 DNA is TGTGCCAGCAGCGTAGTATCGGCTTATGGCACAGATACGCAGTATTTT. Amino acids: CASSVVSAYGTDTQYF.

This chain links TRBV12-3 or TRBV12-4 with TRBJ1-1; unclear D gene. The CDR3 length is 17 residues. Between the trimmed V and J ends, which lost 4 bases and 3 bases, there was a span of 21 bases. The CDR3 here is CASSSGPSRNADTEAFF. The DNA of the CDR3 is TGTGCCAGCAGTTCTGGGCCTAGTCGTAATGCGGACACTGAAGCTTTCTTT.

V is TRBV5-1 and J is TRBJ1-2; 10 bases map to TRBD1. Germline V gene sequence: CDR1 SGHRS, CDR2 YFSETQ. CDR3 size: 17 residues. V shed 1 base and J 1 base; nucleotides not matched to a gene: 7. In nucleotides, the CDR3 is TGCGCCAGCAGCTTGTACGGACAGGGGGGTCTTAACTATGGCTACACCTTC. As protein: CASSLYGQGGLNYGYTF.

The chain employs TRBV11-3 and TRBJ2-1; 8 bases align to TRBD2. V was clipped by 5 bases and J by 7 bases; unmatched bases: 10. Germline V gene sequence: CDR1 SGHNT, CDR2 YENEEA. The CDR3 spans 15 residues. This CDR3 is CASSLGQREQNEQFF. The CDR3 DNA reads TGTGCCAGCAGCCTAGGTCAGCGGGAGCAAAATGAGCAGTTCTTC.

The chain carries TRBV27 and TRBJ2-3; D remains ambiguous. The CDR3 sequence is 15 residues long. The V end lost 5 bases, the J end lost 0 bases, and 12 bases lay between the germline ends. CDR1 is MNHEY and CDR2 is SMNVEV in the germline V gene (reference sequence). The CDR3 region has the DNA TGTGCCAGCAGTCCACAAATATCGAGCACAGATACGCAGTATTTT. Amino acid sequence: CASSPQISSTDTQYF.

The rearrangement links TRBV20-1 to TRBJ2-5; TRBD2 agrees at 7 bases. The germline V gene has CDR1 DFQATT and CDR2 SNEGSKA (reference sequence). V was clipped by 3 bases and J by 2 bases; unmatched bases: 6. The CDR3 covers 14 residues. CDR3: CSARTSPHQETQYF. In DNA, the CDR3 is TGCAGTGCTAGGACTAGCCCCCATCAAGAGACCCAGTACTTC.

The J gene is TRBJ2-7, the V gene TRBV5-1; 9 nucleotides agree with TRBD1. This CDR3 region has 13 residues. Germline V CDR1 and CDR2: SGHRS, YFSETQ. The ends lost 5 bases at V and 4 bases at J; junction bases unmatched: 4. CDR3 protein: CASRGQGRYEQYF. In DNA, the CDR3 is TGCGCCAGCAGAGGACAGGGGAGGTACGAGCAGTACTTC.

The rearrangement links TRBV11-2 to TRBJ2-3; D is uncertain. Trimming left V 5 bases short and J 8 bases short, with 11 bases between. CDR1 is SGHAT, CDR2 FQNNGV, per germline. The CDR3 is 12 residues long. CDR3 in DNA: TGTGCCAGCAGCACACGGGTAGCTACGCAGTATTTT. It translates to CASSTRVATQYF. Full variable domain (missing parts from reference TRBV11-2 and TRBJ2-3): EAGVAQSPRYKIIEKRQSVAFWCNPISGHATLYWYQQILGQGPKLLIQFQNNGVVDDSQLPKDRFSAERLKGVDSTLKIQPAKLEDSAVYLCASSTRVATQYFGPGTRLTVL.

The chain has TRBV28 and TRBJ2-7; tentatively, D is TRBD1 (6 bases). The CDR3 runs to 12 residues. Germline CDR1 is MDHEN and CDR2 is SYDVKM. V was pared by 8 bases and J by 3 bases, with 11 bases between. CDR3 in DNA: TGTGCCAGCGGGCTACAGGGCTACGAGCAGTACTTC. Its translation: CASGLQGYEQYF.

The genes are TRBV28 and TRBJ1-2; weak D call: TRBD1 (5 bases). The CDR3 length is 15 residues. Per the germline V gene, CDR1 is MDHEN and CDR2 is SYDVKM. Trimming shortened V by 3 bases and J by 7 bases, and 18 bases separated the two germline ends. This CDR3 reads CASSLVAAGGSGYTF. The CDR3 nucleotides read TGTGCCAGCAGTTTGGTCGCGGCCGGGGGAAGTGGCTACACCTTC.

This clonotype was counted a few times. This chain joins TRBV9 and TRBJ2-5, with a weak D call TRBD2 (7 bases). V was cut by 3 bases and J by 5 bases, with 20 bases left in between. Germline V gene lookup returns CDR1 SGDLS and CDR2 YYNGEE. The CDR3 loop spans 16 amino acids. CDR3 coding DNA: TGTGCCAGCAGCGGGAGAGGGAGGGGGGCATTGGAGACCCAGTACTTC. Its protein is CASSGRGRGALETQYF.

The V gene is TRBV11-1, the J gene TRBJ2-3, with no clear D. Trimming took off 5 bases at V and 9 bases at J, with 12 bases between the two ends. Germline assignment: CDR1 SGHAT and CDR2 FQDESV (reference sequence). The CDR3 has 12 residues. CDR3 DNA sequence: TGTGCCAGCAGCGCCGTATATTCGACGCAGTATTTT. As protein: CASSAVYSTQYF. The variable domain in full, with the rest retrieved from reference TRBV11-1 and TRBJ2-3, is EAEVAQSPRYKITEKSQAVAFWCDPISGHATLYWYRQILGQGPELLVQFQDESVVDDSQLPKDRFSAERLKGVDSTLKIQPAELGDSAMYLCASSAVYSTQYFGPGTRLTVL.

This sequence joins TRBV20-1 and TRBJ1-2; 8 bases are a match to TRBD1. Unmatched junction bases numbered 4, after V lost 4 bases and J lost 3 bases. Germline values: CDR1 DFQATT, CDR2 SNEGSKA (reference sequence). This CDR3 has 13 residues. DNA for the CDR3: TGCAGTGCTACAGGGGGCGATGACTATGGCTACACCTTC. It yields the protein CSATGGDDYGYTF.